The rows below give T cell receptor beta chains drawn from one sample of a study of beta chain features in type 1 diabetes. Generated by immunoSEQ multiplex PCR, the TCRdb table keeps only in-frame clones and is missing some. Of about 150,000 clones listed, 7.5% to 10% are singletons. Sequenced material: central memory CD4+ T cells from blood. These receptors were collected from a young man in good health. Each CDR3 is given with its conserved first and last residue. D genes are given only for firm matches. Only some rows state a clone size, as once, few, many or a class for expanded clones.

clone size	D gene	V gene	J gene	CDR3 DNA	CDR3 protein
few	.	TRBV7-3	TRBJ2-7	TGTGCCAGCAGCTTACAAGGGGGCTACGAGCAGTACTTC	CASSLQGGYEQYF
few	TRBD2	TRBV28	TRBJ2-3	TGTGCCAGCAGTCCCCTTACGGGGGGGGCAGATACGCAGTATTTT	CASSPLTGGADTQYF
.	.	TRBV7-2	TRBJ1-1	TGTGCCAGCAGCCGACAGGAAACTGAAGCTTTCTTT	CASSRQETEAFF
.	TRBD1	TRBV6-6	TRBJ1-2	TGTGCCAGCAGTTACCGGGACAGGGGCGATGGCTACACCTTC	CASSYRDRGDGYTF
few	.	TRBV2	TRBJ1-5	TGTGCCAGCAGTACGGGCCTGGGAGGCAATCAGCCCCAGCATTTT	CASSTGLGGNQPQHF
few	TRBD2	TRBV19	TRBJ2-7	TGTGCCAGTAGCGGACTAGCGGGAGGGCCAAACGAGCAGTACTTC	CASSGLAGGPNEQYF
few	TRBD1	TRBV28	TRBJ1-1	TGTGCCAGCACCCGAGACCCAAACAGGGGGCGCGGGGGCACTGAAGCTTTCTTT	CASTRDPNRGRGGTEAFF
.	.	TRBV28	TRBJ1-5	TGTGCCAGCAGTTTATCGGGGCGACAGGATCAGCCCCAGCATTTT	CASSLSGRQDQPQHF
few	.	TRBV19	TRBJ1-2	TGTGCCAGTAGTTTGACAGCTACACCCTATGGCTACACCTTC	CASSLTATPYGYTF
once	TRBD1	TRBV27	TRBJ2-7	TGTGCCAGCACCCCGTCCGGGACAGGATCCTACGAGCAGTACTTC	CASTPSGTGSYEQYF
many	.	TRBV29-1	TRBJ1-2	TGCAGCGTTGAAATAGGGGTTGGCTACACCTTC	CSVEIGVGYTF
.	.	TRBV7-6	TRBJ2-7	TGTGCCAGCAGCTTAGGCCCCGGGACTCAGGCCTACGAGCAGTACTTC	CASSLGPGTQAYEQYF
many	.	TRBV5-6	TRBJ2-2	TGTGCCAGCAGCTTCACGGGGGTATGGACCGGGGAGCTGTTTTTT	CASSFTGVWTGELFF
.	.	TRBV6-5	TRBJ2-7	TGTGCCAGCAGCCGGACTAACGAGCAGTACTTC	CASSRTNEQYF
few	.	TRBV25-1	TRBJ1-1	TGTGCCAGCAGTGCTACAGGGAGTAGGACTGAAGCTTTCTTT	CASSATGSRTEAFF
.	.	TRBV28	TRBJ1-2	TGTGCCAGCAGTTTCTTAGAGTCGGGAATCTATGGCTACACCTTC	CASSFLESGIYGYTF
few	TRBD2	TRBV7-2	TRBJ2-1	TGTGCAGCCGCACGGGGCGGGAGTGTTAATGAGCAGTTCTTC	CAAARGGSVNEQFF
few	TRBD1	TRBV5-1	TRBJ2-3	TGCGCCAGCAGCGGACCCGGGACAGTCACAGATACGCAGTATTTT	CASSGPGTVTDTQYF
few	.	TRBV4-3	TRBJ1-2	TGCGCCAGCAGCCAAGAAGAGATGTCTCGCTATGGCTACACCTTC	CASSQEEMSRYGYTF
.	TRBD1	TRBV7-2	TRBJ1-2	TGTGCCAGCAGCCGTACTGGGACAGGGTTTGGCTACACCTTC	CASSRTGTGFGYTF
.	TRBD2	TRBV10-3	TRBJ2-3	TGTGCCACCAAAGGGAGGGCTTCGACAGATACGCAGTATTTT	CATKGRASTDTQYF
.	.	TRBV19	TRBJ2-5	TGTGCCAGTAGCTTGGGGGGAGTGCCCCAAGAGACCCAGTACTTC	CASSLGGVPQETQYF
few	.	TRBV4-1	TRBJ1-6	TGCGCCAGCAGCCAACGGGACAACTATTCACCCCTCCACTTT	CASSQRDNYSPLHF
few	.	TRBV10-3	TRBJ2-5	TGTGCCATCAGTGAGCCGGCGGGGCGAGCTAAAATCCAAGAGACCCAGTACTTC	CAISEPAGRAKIQETQYF
few	TRBD2	TRBV12-5	TRBJ2-1	TGTGCTAGTGGTCCTAATCCCGGGACTAGGGCCTACAATGAGCAGTTCTTC	CASGPNPGTRAYNEQFF
.	TRBD2	TRBV7-3	TRBJ2-7	TGTGCCAGCAGCCCGACTAGCGGGGGCTACGAGCAGTACTTC	CASSPTSGGYEQYF
few	.	TRBV18	TRBJ1-1	TGTGCCAGCTCACCAATTCGAGGCATGAACACTGAAGCTTTCTTT	CASSPIRGMNTEAFF
few	TRBD1	TRBV2	TRBJ2-2	TGTGCCAGCAGTGATAGGACAGGGAATCGGGCCGGGGAGCTGTTTTTT	CASSDRTGNRAGELFF
many	.	TRBV15	TRBJ2-5	TGTGCCACCAGCAGAGATGTGGCAGAGGGCGGAGAGACCCAGTACTTC	CATSRDVAEGGETQYF
.	TRBD2	TRBV5-6	TRBJ2-7	TGTGCCAGCAGCTATATCGGGGGGAGCTTGGGCTACGAGCAGTACTTC	CASSYIGGSLGYEQYF
.	.	TRBV5-1	TRBJ2-5	TGCGCCAGCAGCTTGACAGAGGGCCAAGAGACCCAGTACTTC	CASSLTEGQETQYF
.	TRBD1	TRBV19	TRBJ1-6	TGTGCCAGTACTCCAGGACAGGGAGGGTATTCACCCCTCCACTTT	CASTPGQGGYSPLHF
few	.	TRBV5-1	TRBJ1-1	TGCGCCAGCAGCTTGGCGTTGGGCACCCGGAACACTGAAGCTTTCTTT	CASSLALGTRNTEAFF
few	TRBD1	TRBV30	TRBJ1-3	TGTGCCTGGAGTGCGGGACAGTCCTCCTCTGGAAACACCATATATTTT	CAWSAGQSSSGNTIYF
few	TRBD2	TRBV7-2	TRBJ2-1	TGTGCCAGCAGCTGGGGACTAGCCTACAATGAGCAGTTCTTC	CASSWGLAYNEQFF
.	.	TRBV19	TRBJ2-7	TGTGCCAGTATGGTCAGGGGATCCTACGAGCAGTACTTC	CASMVRGSYEQYF
many	.	TRBV5-4	TRBJ2-5	TGTGCCAGCAGCCCCCCGGGACTGCAAGAGACCCAGTACTTC	CASSPPGLQETQYF
few	.	TRBV7-2	TRBJ2-7	TGTGCCAGCAGCTTAGCGGGAGGCCCCCTCTACGAGCAGTACTTC	CASSLAGGPLYEQYF
few	.	TRBV18	TRBJ1-2	TGTGCCAGCTCACCAGCCTATTCTAACTATGGCTACACCTTC	CASSPAYSNYGYTF
.	TRBD2	TRBV5-1	TRBJ2-3	TGCGCCAGCAGCGTGGGACTAGCGGGGGGGCTGGATACGCAGTATTTT	CASSVGLAGGLDTQYF
few	.	TRBV29-1	TRBJ1-3	TGCAGCGCCCTCTTGTACACCTCTGGAAACACCATATATTTT	CSALLYTSGNTIYF
.	.	TRBV4-2	TRBJ1-2	TGTGCCAGCAGCTCCTCGTCCTCAGCTAACTATGGCTACACCTTC	CASSSSSSANYGYTF
few	.	TRBV30	TRBJ1-6	TGTGCCTGGACAGTTTATAATTCACCCCTCCACTTT	CAWTVYNSPLHF
.	.	TRBV4-3	TRBJ1-2	TGCGCCAGCAGCCAAGGACAGTCTTATGGCTACACCTTC	CASSQGQSYGYTF
.	.	TRBV29-1	TRBJ1-2	TGCAGCGTTGGCAAAGGGGATGGCTACACCTTC	CSVGKGDGYTF
many	TRBD1	TRBV5-4	TRBJ2-2	TGTGCCAGCAGTACCGGGACAGGTATCCCCGGGGAGCTGTTTTTT	CASSTGTGIPGELFF
.	.	TRBV18	TRBJ1-1	TGTGCCAGCTCAACAAAGGGACAGAACACTGAAGCTTTCTTT	CASSTKGQNTEAFF
few	TRBD1	TRBV4-3	TRBJ1-6	TGCGCCAGCAGCGGAACCGGGACAGGGAATTCACCCCTCCACTTT	CASSGTGTGNSPLHF
.	.	TRBV4-2	TRBJ1-1	TGTGCCAGCAGCTCGCAGATGAACACTGAAGCTTTCTTT	CASSSQMNTEAFF
few	TRBD1	TRBV28	TRBJ2-6	TGTGCCAGCAGGGGGGACAGGGACCCTCTTGGGGCCAACGTCCTGACTTTC	CASRGDRDPLGANVLTF
many	.	TRBV7-9	TRBJ2-7	TGTGCCAGCAGTCCGGACAACCAGGACGAGCAGTACTTC	CASSPDNQDEQYF
.	.	TRBV5-4	TRBJ1-6	TGTGCCAGCAGCTTGGAATCGGCAGGGGAATCACCCCTCCACTTT	CASSLESAGESPLHF
few	.	TRBV7-8	TRBJ1-2	TGTGCCAGCAGTTTCGAACCCGACAGCCCAGGCTACACCTTC	CASSFEPDSPGYTF